This T cell receptor beta chain was recorded in a study of cytomegalovirus exposure and HLA in healthy donors. Study in general: Drawn from HLA-typed donors, approximately 85 million unique TCRs were held in an early data release.

This clone showed up just a few times. Its specificity is not known. Study-wide results and limits: DRB1 had the most TCR associations and HLA-C the fewest, a later analysis found, with rates varying by HLA locus. For cytomegalovirus status, the classifier reportedly gave diagnoses with high specificity and sensitivity.

The CDR3 loop spans 14 amino acids. Trimming left V 5 bases short and J 6 bases short, with 11 bases between. The germline V gene has CDR1 MNHNS and CDR2 SASEGT. In the PCR, 60 Vbeta and 13 Jbeta primers were used. Assay: immunoSEQ multiplex PCR; the TCRdb copy retains only in-frame clones and omits some. In the table there are more than 95,000 clones, 64% of which are singletons. The J gene is TRBJ2-6, the V gene TRBV6-1, with a possible D match to TRBD2 (7 bases). The clonotype originates from a man aged 60-69 years in good health and CMV-seronegative. The sequencing input was PBMCs. The CDR3 region is CASSWEGEANVLTF. Here the CDR3 DNA reads TGTGCCAGCAGTTGGGAGGGGGAGGCCAACGTCCTGACTTTC.